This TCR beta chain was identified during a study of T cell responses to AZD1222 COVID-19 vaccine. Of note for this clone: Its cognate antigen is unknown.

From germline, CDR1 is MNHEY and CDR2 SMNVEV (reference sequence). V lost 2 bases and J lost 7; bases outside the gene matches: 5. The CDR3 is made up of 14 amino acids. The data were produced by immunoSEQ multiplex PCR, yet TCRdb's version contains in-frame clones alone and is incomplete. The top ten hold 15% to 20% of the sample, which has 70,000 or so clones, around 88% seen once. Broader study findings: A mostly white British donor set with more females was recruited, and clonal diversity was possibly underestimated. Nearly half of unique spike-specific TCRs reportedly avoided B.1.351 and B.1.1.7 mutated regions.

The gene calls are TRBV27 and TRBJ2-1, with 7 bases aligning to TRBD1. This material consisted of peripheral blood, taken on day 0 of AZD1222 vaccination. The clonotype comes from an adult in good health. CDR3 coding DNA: TGTGCCAGCAGTTTAATTTACAGGGGTAATGAGCAGTTCTTC. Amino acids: CASSLIYRGNEQFF.